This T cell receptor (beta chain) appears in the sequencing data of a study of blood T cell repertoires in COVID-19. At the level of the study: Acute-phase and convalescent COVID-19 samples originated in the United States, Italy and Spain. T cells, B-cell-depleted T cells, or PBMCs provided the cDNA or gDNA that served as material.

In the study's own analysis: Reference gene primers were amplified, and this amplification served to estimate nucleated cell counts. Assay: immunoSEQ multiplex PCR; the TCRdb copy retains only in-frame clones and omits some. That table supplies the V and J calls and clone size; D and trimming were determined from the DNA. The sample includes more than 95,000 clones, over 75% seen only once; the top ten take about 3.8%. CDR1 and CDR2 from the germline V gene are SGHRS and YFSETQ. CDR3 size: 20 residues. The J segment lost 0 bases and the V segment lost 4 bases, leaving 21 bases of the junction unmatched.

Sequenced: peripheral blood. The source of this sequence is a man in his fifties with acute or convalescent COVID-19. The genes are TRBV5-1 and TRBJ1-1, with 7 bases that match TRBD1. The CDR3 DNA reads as TGCGCCAGCAGCAACAGCCTGGACAGGCGCAATTCGAGGCTGAACACTGAAGCTTTCTTT. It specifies CASSNSLDRRNSRLNTEAFF.